These T cell receptor beta chains were read from a single sample in a study of blood T cell repertoires in COVID-19. Generated by immunoSEQ multiplex PCR, the TCRdb table keeps only in-frame clones and is missing some. The sample records about 120,000 clones, approximately 90% being singletons. The sequenced material came from peripheral blood. The receptors were gathered from a man in his 70s with active or convalescent COVID-19. CDR3s include the opening cysteine and the closing phenylalanine or tryptophan. The order of the fields is D gene, V gene, clone size, J gene, CDR3 protein, CDR3 DNA. The D gene is left open where the match is weak. Clone size is stated in some rows and not others, as once, few, many or a class when expanded.

NA,TRBV27,NA,TRBJ1-1,CASSLRWNTEAFF,TGTGCCAGCAGTCTACGATGGAACACTGAAGCTTTCTTT
NA,TRBV5-4,few,TRBJ1-3,CASSRGGYSGNTIYF,TGTGCCAGCAGCCGTGGGGGGTACTCTGGAAACACCATATATTTT
NA,TRBV7-5,NA,TRBJ2-2,CAQSQTGGPRELFF,TGTGCCCAGTCCCAGACAGGGGGTCCAAGGGAGCTGTTTTTT
NA,TRBV9,NA,TRBJ2-5,CASSVVPSAETQYF,TGTGCCAGCAGCGTAGTCCCTAGCGCAGAGACCCAGTACTTC
TRBD1,TRBV19,NA,TRBJ1-5,CASSIVQGGPGQPQHF,TGTGCCAGTAGTATAGTCCAGGGGGGCCCAGGACAGCCCCAGCATTTT
NA,TRBV3-1/TRBV3-2,NA,TRBJ1-5,CASSHGRVFYQPQHF,TGTGCCAGCAGCCATGGCAGGGTTTTTTATCAGCCCCAGCATTTT
NA,TRBV24-1,NA,TRBJ2-5,CATSDPGTGETQYF,TGTGCCACCAGTGATCCGGGGACTGGAGAGACCCAGTACTTC
TRBD2,TRBV5-1,NA,TRBJ2-2,CASSLGVAGAGGELFF,TGCGCCAGCAGCTTGGGGGTAGCGGGAGCCGGCGGGGAGCTGTTTTTT
TRBD2,TRBV15,NA,TRBJ2-1,CATSGTSLNEQFF,TGTGCCACCAGCGGGACTAGCTTGAATGAGCAGTTCTTC
NA,TRBV6-5,NA,TRBJ2-1,CASSPRLTDNEQFF,TGTGCCAGCAGTCCTAGACTCACGGACAATGAGCAGTTCTTC
TRBD1,TRBV28,NA,TRBJ2-1,CASSPSDRYNEQFF,TGTGCCAGCAGTCCCTCGGACAGGTACAATGAGCAGTTCTTC
TRBD1,TRBV5-1,NA,TRBJ1-2,CASSPTGVGYTF,TGCGCCAGCAGCCCCACAGGGGTGGGCTACACCTTC
TRBD2,TRBV5-6,NA,TRBJ2-1,CASTPALAGNNEQFF,TGTGCCAGCACCCCCGCGCTAGCGGGTAACAATGAGCAGTTCTTC
TRBD2,TRBV5-4,NA,TRBJ2-1,CASSQLAGSDGGEQFF,TGTGCCAGCAGTCAACTAGCGGGAAGTGACGGGGGTGAGCAGTTCTTC
NA,TRBV27,NA,TRBJ2-6,CASSSSAGAGGANVLTF,TGTGCCAGCAGCTCCTCCGCAGGGGCAGGTGGGGCCAACGTCCTGACTTTC
TRBD2,TRBV6-5,NA,TRBJ2-3,CASRTSGSADTQYF,TGTGCCAGCAGAACCAGCGGGAGCGCAGATACGCAGTATTTT
TRBD1,TRBV11-2,NA,TRBJ2-1,CASTALTGGFSYNEQFF,TGTGCCAGCACCGCCCTTACAGGGGGCTTTTCCTACAATGAGCAGTTCTTC
NA,TRBV7-6,NA,TRBJ1-1,CASSLALVTAVNTEAFF,TGTGCCAGCAGCTTAGCGCTGGTGACAGCAGTGAACACTGAAGCTTTCTTT
NA,TRBV7-7,NA,TRBJ2-1,CASSSYGDGSGKNNEQFF,TGTGCTAGCAGCTCCTATGGGGACGGGAGCGGTAAAAACAATGAGCAGTTCTTC
TRBD2,TRBV9,NA,TRBJ2-1,CASNGHIAGDVYEQFF,TGTGCCAGCAACGGCCACATAGCGGGAGACGTGTATGAGCAGTTCTTC
TRBD2,TRBV15,NA,TRBJ2-7,CATSRGGGRAGEQYF,TGTGCCACCAGCAGAGGGGGCGGGAGGGCTGGCGAGCAGTACTTC
NA,TRBV9,NA,TRBJ2-6,CASSAGDRVVTGANVLTF,TGTGCCAGCAGCGCGGGGGACAGAGTTGTGACTGGGGCCAACGTCCTGACTTTC
NA,TRBV5-1,NA,TRBJ2-5,CASSLAKPGETQYF,TGCGCCAGCAGCTTGGCCAAACCCGGGGAGACCCAGTACTTC
TRBD1,TRBV18,NA,TRBJ2-3,CASSTGGHTDTQYF,TGTGCCAGCTCCACAGGGGGGCACACAGATACGCAGTATTTT
TRBD1,TRBV19,NA,TRBJ2-5,CASSRDRGSETQYF,TGTGCCAGTAGCCGGGACAGGGGTTCGGAGACCCAGTACTTC